This TCR beta chain was captured by sequencing in a study of CD8 T cell repertoires and HIV-1 epitope variants (dated by TCRdb to about 2020). In terms of the full investigation: T cells were stimulated in separate culture wells with each of twenty-five peptides representing autologous and known Gag and Nef epitope variants. A total of around 80 T cell cultures were run, with each culture condition performed in triplicate except for one peptide, which was performed in duplicate. Among the control conditions were a peptide pool of CMV, EBV and flu, the Ebola AY9 epitope serving as a negative control, and a well with no peptide. For 10 days the cultures were kept in IMDM with gentamicin, and on days 3 and 7 half of the media was changed with IL-2, IL-7 and IL-15 added. An aliquot of 1M T cells was saved as an uncultured baseline condition, separate from the approximately 75 T cell cultures. T cells were enriched using the EasySep Human T Cell Enrichment Kit and then co-cultured with an equal number of autologous T cell-negative cells acting as antigen-presenting cells. Tested epitopes included three Gag epitope families and Nef HW9 and YT9. Overall results and qualifications from the work: The study identified eight to ten antigen-specific TCR beta clonotypes, over 5 of which appeared to be cross-reactive for autologous or known escape epitope variants. The Nef KF9 family was recognized by five clonotypes and the HW9 family by one, and no responses to the TAALDMSHF plasma variant were observed. The assay could identify only TCR beta chains and pointed to proliferation in response to antigen, not to T cell function or cytokine profile.

The EasySep Human CD8+ T Cell Enrichment Kit was used on day 10 to isolate CD8+ T cells from every culture. Sequencing of TCR beta CDR3 regions was performed at survey depth on the immunoSEQ platform. The QIAamp DNA micro kit was used to extract genomic DNA from every cultured and uncultured CD8+ T cell population. The paper's data handling went like this. Samples with fewer than 5,000 productive reads were excluded, resulting in the removal of about 6.5% of the 75 HIV peptide-stimulated cultures. Sequences were trimmed to CDR3 by a MANAFEST web app, and nonproductive sequences, CDR3s under 5 amino acids, and sequences not starting with C or ending with F/W were removed. Antigen-specific clonotypes had to expand in at least 2 of 3 replicates versus no-peptide control at FDR 0.01, only within one epitope family. A specific clonotype also had to show a frequency at least fivefold higher than in wells stimulated with peptides from other epitope families. Imported from immuneACCESS, the table was reduced by TCRdb to in-frame sequences with V and J called. These copies leave out some clones; in studies compared against another copy, an unresolved V gene accounts for under half, and the cause of the remainder is not known. V and J calls and clone size are given by that table; D and trimming were obtained from the DNA. Within this sample are about 6,000 clones, with around three fifths of them counted one time only. Around 41% of the sample lies in the top ten.

V is reduced by 4 bases and J by 0 bases, leaving a spacing of 10 bases between them. Its CDR3 holds 14 amino acids, cysteine through phenylalanine. Just CDR3 DNA is preserved here, 42 bases in frame from base 1. Sequences SGHVS (CDR1) and FQNEAQ (CDR2) are obtained from the germline V gene. A word on this clone: The clone's antigen remains unknown. Base qualities are not provided; no much larger clone lies one nucleotide away.

The source of this sequence is a male donor with HIV. Specimen: cultured CD8+ T cells derived from PBMCs. The chain is encoded by TRBV7-8 joined to TRBJ2-7; the D segment might be TRBD1 or TRBD2, since each matches 5 bases. The CDR3 has the sequence CASSSGTSSYEQYF. The nucleotide sequence reads TGTGCCAGCAGCTCAGGGACCTCCTCCTACGAGCAGTACTTC.